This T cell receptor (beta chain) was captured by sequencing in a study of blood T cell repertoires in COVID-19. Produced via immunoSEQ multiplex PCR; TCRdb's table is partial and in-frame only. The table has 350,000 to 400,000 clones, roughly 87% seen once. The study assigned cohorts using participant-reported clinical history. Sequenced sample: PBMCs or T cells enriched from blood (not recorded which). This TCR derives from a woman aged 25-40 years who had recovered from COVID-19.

This CDR3 is CASSYRQPLGGYTF. In nucleotides, the CDR3 is TGTGCCAGCAGTTACAGACAGCCCTTGGGGGGCTACACCTTC. J is TRBJ1-2 and V is TRBV28; D perhaps matches TRBD1 (5 bases). Per germline, CDR1 MDHEN and CDR2 SYDVKM. V was pared by 4 bases and J by 8 bases, with 17 bases between. The CDR3 consists of 14 residues.